This TCR beta chain was documented in a study of T cells after yellow fever vaccination. Per the germline V gene, CDR1 is MNHEY and CDR2 is SVGAGI. Trimming shortened V by 0 bases and J by 2 bases, and 14 bases separated the two germline ends. The CDR3 totals 18 residues. Making TCR cDNA involved 5'RACE template switching, which added UMIs and a universal primer site. TCRdb reprocessed the 5' RACE reads with MiXCR, giving one entry per CDR3 protein. The sample includes about 320,000 distinct CDR3 sequences, approximately 13% of them seen just once. The study, taken as a whole, reports: Most primary-vaccination clones recurred post-booster (nearly 98% CD4, over 70% CD8). The CD4 and CD8 compartments had a small share of their clonotypes in common.

As to this clonotype: The antigen remains unidentified.

This rearrangement joins TRBV6-5 to TRBJ2-6; either TRBD1 or TRBD2 may fit D (7 bases each). The sequenced sample was CD4+ T cells sorted from PBMCs, obtained 15 days after the yellow fever booster vaccination. The clonotype was recovered from a man between 18 and 29 years old who received the YFV17D yellow fever vaccine. This chain's CDR3 is CASSYSSGGGAGANVLTF. CDR3 DNA: TGTGCCAGCAGTTACTCTTCAGGGGGAGGGGCTGGGGCCAACGTCCTGACTTTC.